Each of the 27 T cell receptor beta chains below was sequenced from the same sample in a study of blood T cell repertoires in COVID-19. Repertoires were generated with immunoSEQ multiplex PCR, while TCRdb's copy carries only in-frame clones and drops some. This table has a few hundred thousand clones, approximately 90% appearing once. The sequenced material came from PBMCs or T cells enriched from blood (not recorded which). Every receptor here comes from a woman between 18 and 29 years old who had been exposed to COVID-19.

The rearrangement joins TRBV7-2 to TRBJ2-1; 9 nucleotides match TRBD2. Looked up from germline, CDR1 is SGHTA and CDR2 is FQGNSA. The CDR3 has 14 amino acids. V was pared by 4 bases and J by 6 bases, with 4 bases of the junction left unmatched. In DNA, the CDR3 is TGTGCCAGCAGCTATCTAGCGGGGAGCAATGAGCAGTTCTTC. It yields the protein CASSYLAGSNEQFF.

The rearrangement joins TRBV25-1 to TRBJ1-5, with D perhaps TRBD1 (6 bases). The CDR3 runs to 13 residues. Trimming took 6 bases from V and 5 from J, leaving 11 bases between them. Germline values: CDR1 MGHDK, CDR2 SYGVNS. CDR3 region: CASRDRFDQPQHF. The CDR3 region has the DNA TGTGCCAGCAGGGACAGATTCGATCAGCCCCAGCATTTT.

This clone was observed once. Different DNA sequences within this sample yield the same CDR3. The chain links TRBV18 to TRBJ1-1; TRBD1 agrees at 8 bases. V trimming: 2 bases; J trimming: 1 base; junction bases outside the gene matches: 0. Germline V CDR1 and CDR2: KGHSH, LQKENI. The CDR3 has 14 residues. The CDR3 coding sequence is TGTGCCAGCTCACCAGACAGGGGGAACACTGAAGCTTTCTTT. Protein sequence: CASSPDRGNTEAFF.

The V and J genes are TRBV28 and TRBJ1-2, with D possibly TRBD1 on 6 matching bases. Deletions cut 4 bases from V and 1 base from J, with 13 bases between. The CDR3 loop spans 15 amino acids. Germline CDR1 and CDR2: MDHEN and SYDVKM. The CDR3 DNA reads TGTGCCAGCAGTTCCGGACAGTTGGGTAACTATGGCTACACCTTC. Translation gives CASSSGQLGNYGYTF.

The chain combines TRBV28 with TRBJ2-5, with a tentative D call TRBD2 (6 bases). CDR3 length: 15 residues. Germline V lookup: CDR1 MDHEN, CDR2 SYDVKM. Between the trimmed V and J ends, which lost 2 bases and 2 bases, there was a span of 12 bases. The CDR3 region is CASSLPLAKQETQYF. CDR3 coding DNA: TGTGCCAGCAGTTTACCCCTAGCGAAACAAGAGACCCAGTACTTC.

The table lists this clone with a count of one. The chain couples TRBV2 to TRBJ2-3, with 16 bases fitting TRBD2. The V segment lost 3 bases and the J segment 2 bases; nucleotides outside the gene matches: 5. CDR1 and CDR2 (germline): SNHLY, FYNNEI. This CDR3 region has 18 residues. CDR3 protein: CASSDGTSGGAITDTQYF. CDR3 nucleotides: TGTGCCAGCAGTGATGGGACTAGCGGGGGGGCGATCACAGATACGCAGTATTTT.

This chain joins TRBV19 and TRBJ1-1, with a possible D match to TRBD1 (6 bases). The V end lost 1 base, the J end lost 0 bases, and 15 bases lay between the germline ends. Germline lookup yields CDR1 LNHDA and CDR2 SQIVND (reference sequence). The CDR3 contains 17 residues. CDR3 protein: CASSIVFRGGMNTEAFF. DNA of the CDR3: TGTGCCAGTAGTATAGTATTTCGAGGGGGAATGAACACTGAAGCTTTCTTT.

The chain carries TRBV7-2 and TRBJ1-2, with 8 bases fitting TRBD1. In germline, CDR1 is SGHTA, CDR2 FQGNSA. V shed 2 bases, J shed 4 bases, and the junction held 6 bases outside the gene matches. CDR3 length: 15 residues. CDR3 loop: CASSLIAGQGYGYTF. CDR3 in DNA: TGTGCCAGCAGCTTAATCGCAGGACAGGGCTATGGCTACACCTTC.

On this clone itself: The same CDR3 is also encoded by other DNA sequences in this sample. The J gene is TRBJ2-7, the V gene TRBV7-9, with 8 bases identical to TRBD1. The germline V gene encodes CDR1 SEHNR and CDR2 FQNEAQ (reference sequence). With 5 bases clipped from V and 4 bases from J, the junction kept 1 base outside the gene matches. The CDR3 length is 12 residues. CDR3: CASSRTGYEQYF. As DNA, the CDR3 is TGTGCCAGCAGCCGGACAGGGTACGAGCAGTACTTC.

This chain uses TRBV30 with TRBJ2-1, with 9 bases matching TRBD2. The ends lost 4 bases at V and 8 bases at J; junction bases unmatched: 6. The CDR3 runs 13 residues. Germline-derived CDR1 and CDR2 are GTSNPN and SVGIG (reference sequence). In DNA form, the CDR3 reads TGTGCCTGGAATTTGGCTAGCGGGGATGAGCAGTTCTTC. Protein product: CAWNLASGDEQFF.

The chain carries TRBV7-9 and TRBJ1-2; the D is unclear. The CDR3 runs to 13 residues. Germline V gene lookup returns CDR1 SEHNR and CDR2 FQNEAQ (reference sequence). Trimming took off 5 bases at V and 4 bases at J, with 11 bases between the two ends. CDR3 protein: CASSPRGGYGYTF. CDR3 bases: TGTGCCAGCAGCCCAAGAGGCGGCTATGGCTACACCTTC.

The sample holds one count of this clone. This chain joins TRBV18 and TRBJ2-7; no firm D call. The V gene lost 9 bases and the J gene lost 2 bases, with 14 bases spanning the gap. Germline V gene lookup returns CDR1 KGHSH and CDR2 LQKENI. This CDR3 is 13 amino acids long. CDR3 nucleotides: TGTGCCAGTACCCCACCGGTAACCTACGAGCAGTACTTC. It yields the protein CASTPPVTYEQYF. Complete variable domain (other parts from reference TRBV18 and TRBJ2-7): NAGVMQNPRHLVRRRGQEARLRCSPMKGHSHVYWYRQLPEEGLKFMVYLQKENIIDESGMPKERFSAEFPKEGPSILRIQQVVRGDSAAYFCASTPPVTYEQYFGPGTRLTVT.

V is TRBV14 and J is TRBJ1-3, with D possibly TRBD1 on 5 matching bases. Germline loops: CDR1 SGHDN, CDR2 FVKESK. V was cut by 4 bases and J by 0 bases, with 19 bases left in between. The CDR3 runs 18 residues. This CDR3 reads CASSRQTVAGPSGNTIYF. The CDR3 bases are TGTGCCAGCAGCCGACAGACCGTTGCAGGGCCCTCTGGAAACACCATATATTTT. Complete variable domain (other parts from reference TRBV14 and TRBJ1-3): EAGVTQFPSHSVIEKGQTVTLRCDPISGHDNLYWYRRVMGKEIKFLLHFVKESKQDESGMPNNRFLAERTGGTYSTLKVQPAELEDSGVYFCASSRQTVAGPSGNTIYFGEGSWLTVV.

CDR3 in DNA: TGTGCCAGCAGGGAAACACAAATCTCTGGAAACACCATATATTTT. It encodes CASRETQISGNTIYF. J is TRBJ1-3 and V is TRBV2; D not certain. Germline V CDR1 and CDR2: SNHLY, FYNNEI. V was cut by 6 bases and J by 0 bases, with 12 bases left in between. The CDR3 loop spans 15 amino acids.

The gene calls are TRBV5-1 and TRBJ2-7; 7 bases agree with TRBD1. The germline V gene has CDR1 SGHRS and CDR2 YFSETQ. CDR3 length equals 14 residues. V dropped 1 base and J dropped 2; count of bases not matched to a gene: 3. CDR3 amino acids: CASSLPGQPYEQYF. In DNA, the CDR3 is TGCGCCAGCAGCTTGCCGGGACAGCCCTACGAGCAGTACTTC.

V and J are TRBV9 and TRBJ1-1; tentatively, D is TRBD1 (6 bases). Deletions cut 3 bases from V and 0 bases from J, with 12 bases between. The germline CDR1 and CDR2 sequences are SGDLS and YYNGEE. The CDR3 consists of 15 residues. The CDR3 DNA is TGTGCCAGCAGCGCCGCCCGGACAGTGAACACTGAAGCTTTCTTT. Residues: CASSAARTVNTEAFF.

The V and J genes are TRBV1 and TRBJ2-3; the D call of TRBD2 is as the table states it, not checked on the DNA. TRBV1 is described as a pseudogene. The CDR3 consists of 16 residues. The CDR3 region has the DNA TGCACCAGCAGCCCCCTGGAGCGGGGCGCCACAGATACGCAGTATTTT. Its protein is CTSSPLERGATDTQYF.

CDR3 DNA sequence: TGTGCCAGCAGTGACTCGGCCAGTTCGCCATATGGCTACACCTTC. This sequence encodes CASSDSASSPYGYTF. The chain joins TRBV6-4 to TRBJ1-2; D gene unclear. The V and J ends lost 0 bases and 5 bases respectively, with 13 bases between them. Germline V gene data show CDR1 as MRHNA and CDR2 as SNTAGT. The CDR3 is made up of 15 amino acids.

There are a few counts of this clone. V and J are TRBV10-3 and TRBJ1-2; TRBD1 might be the D (6 bases). This CDR3 is built from 12 residues. V gave up 8 bases and J gave up 7 bases, with 14 bases separating them. Germline V CDR1 and CDR2: ENHRY, SYGVKD. Written as DNA, the CDR3 is TGTGCCATCCAACAGGGTTCGGGTGGCTACACCTTC. Amino acid sequence: CAIQQGSGGYTF.

This chain uses TRBV6-7 with TRBJ1-2, with a possible D match to TRBD1 (5 bases). TRBV6-7 is an ORF for which the function is uncertain. The CDR3 length is 16 residues. V dropped 1 base and J dropped 3 bases, with 15 bases sitting between them. This chain's CDR3 is CASSYYRRGRDYGYTF. Here the CDR3 DNA reads TGTGCCAGCAGTTACTACAGGCGGGGAAGGGACTATGGCTACACCTTC.

The rearrangement joins TRBV7-9 to TRBJ2-5, with a tentative D call TRBD1 (6 bases). V was cut by 1 base and J by 2 bases, with 11 bases left in between. There are 15 residues in the CDR3. Germline loops: CDR1 SEHNR, CDR2 FQNEAQ (reference sequence). The CDR3 nucleotides are TGTGCCAGCAGCTTAGTGACAGGCCAACAAGAGACCCAGTACTTC. Its translation: CASSLVTGQQETQYF.

V gene TRBV27 combines with J gene TRBJ2-1; 7 nucleotides match TRBD2. The length of the CDR3 is 13 residues. Trimming cost V 5 bases and J 10 bases; bases outside gene matches: 8. CDR1 and CDR2 (germline): MNHEY, SMNVEV (reference sequence). CDR3 DNA: TGTGCCAGCAGTCCTTCTGCGGGAGAAGAGCAGTTCTTC. It encodes CASSPSAGEEQFF.

J is TRBJ1-5 and V is TRBV19, with 10 bases lining up with TRBD1. The junction had 5 bases not matched to a gene; V was cut back by 3 bases and J by 15 bases. Germline CDR1 is LNHDA and CDR2 is SQIVND (reference sequence). This CDR3 comprises 12 residues. This CDR3 reads CASSITGTGVHF. In DNA form, the CDR3 reads TGTGCCAGTAGTATCACCGGGACAGGGGTGCATTTT.

The chain recombines TRBV5-6 with TRBJ1-2, with 9 bases lining up with TRBD1. V was clipped by 4 bases and J by 8 bases; unmatched bases: 9. The CDR3 covers 14 residues. Germline-derived CDR1 and CDR2 are SGHDT and YYEEEE. CDR3 coding DNA: TGTGCCAGCAGCATCCTCGACAGGGGGAAGGGCTACACCTTC. This codes for CASSILDRGKGYTF.

CDR3 sequence: CASSKRGQPPKKQYF. DNA of the CDR3: TGTGCCAGCAGCAAAAGGGGACAGCCCCCGAAGAAGCAGTACTTC. V is TRBV5-6 and J is TRBJ2-7; TRBD1 agrees at 7 bases. CDR3 length: 15 residues. Looked up from germline, CDR1 is SGHDT and CDR2 is YYEEEE. The junction had 15 bases not matched to a gene; V was cut back by 4 bases and J by 8 bases.

V is TRBV7-2 and J is TRBJ2-7, with 7 bases aligning to TRBD1. The CDR3 extends over 16 amino acids. V was clipped by 5 bases and J by 6 bases; unmatched bases: 16. Germline V CDR1 and CDR2: SGHTA, FQGNSA. CDR3 DNA sequence: TGTGCCAGCAGCATGTCAACCGGGACAGCCTCCCCCGAGCAGTACTTC. Amino acid sequence: CASSMSTGTASPEQYF. Using reference TRBV7-2 and TRBJ2-7 for the parts outside the CDR3, the full variable domain is GAGVSQSPSNKVTEKGKDVELRCDPISGHTALYWYRQSLGQGLEFLIYFQGNSAPDKSGLPSDRFSAERTGGSVSTLTIQRTQQEDSAVYLCASSMSTGTASPEQYFGPGTRLTVT.

For this clone: The same CDR3 arises from other DNA sequences in this sample as well. The chain employs TRBV19 and TRBJ1-1; D is unresolved. Germline-derived CDR1 and CDR2 are LNHDA and SQIVND (reference sequence). The CDR3 is made up of 14 amino acids. V was shortened by 3 bases and J by 0 bases, with 8 bases between the two germline ends. CDR3 nucleotides: TGTGCCAGTAGTATCGGCGGGTTGAACACTGAAGCTTTCTTT. Translated: CASSIGGLNTEAFF. The whole variable domain, remainder taken from reference TRBV19 and TRBJ1-1, is DGGITQSPKYLFRKEGQNVTLSCEQNLNHDAMYWYRQDPGQGLRLIYYSQIVNDFQKGDIAEGYSVSREKKESFPLTVTSAQKNPTAFYLCASSIGGLNTEAFFGQGTRLTVV.